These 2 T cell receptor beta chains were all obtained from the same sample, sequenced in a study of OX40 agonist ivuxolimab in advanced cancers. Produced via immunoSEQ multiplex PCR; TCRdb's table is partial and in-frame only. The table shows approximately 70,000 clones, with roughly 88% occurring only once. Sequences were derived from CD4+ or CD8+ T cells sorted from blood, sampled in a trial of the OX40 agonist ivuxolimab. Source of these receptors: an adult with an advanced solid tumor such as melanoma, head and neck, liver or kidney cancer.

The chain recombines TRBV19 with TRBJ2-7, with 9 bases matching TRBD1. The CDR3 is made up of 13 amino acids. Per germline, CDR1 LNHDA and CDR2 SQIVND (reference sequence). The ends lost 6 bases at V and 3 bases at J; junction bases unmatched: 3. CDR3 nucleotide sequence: TGTGCCAGTAGGGGACAGGGTGTCTACGAGCAGTACTTC. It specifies CASRGQGVYEQYF.

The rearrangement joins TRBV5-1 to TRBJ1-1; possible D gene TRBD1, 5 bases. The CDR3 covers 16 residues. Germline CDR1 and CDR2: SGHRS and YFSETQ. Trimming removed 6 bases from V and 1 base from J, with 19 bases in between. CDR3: CASTFGGGVPNTEAFF. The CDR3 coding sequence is TGCGCCAGCACTTTTGGGGGAGGAGTGCCGAACACTGAAGCTTTCTTT.